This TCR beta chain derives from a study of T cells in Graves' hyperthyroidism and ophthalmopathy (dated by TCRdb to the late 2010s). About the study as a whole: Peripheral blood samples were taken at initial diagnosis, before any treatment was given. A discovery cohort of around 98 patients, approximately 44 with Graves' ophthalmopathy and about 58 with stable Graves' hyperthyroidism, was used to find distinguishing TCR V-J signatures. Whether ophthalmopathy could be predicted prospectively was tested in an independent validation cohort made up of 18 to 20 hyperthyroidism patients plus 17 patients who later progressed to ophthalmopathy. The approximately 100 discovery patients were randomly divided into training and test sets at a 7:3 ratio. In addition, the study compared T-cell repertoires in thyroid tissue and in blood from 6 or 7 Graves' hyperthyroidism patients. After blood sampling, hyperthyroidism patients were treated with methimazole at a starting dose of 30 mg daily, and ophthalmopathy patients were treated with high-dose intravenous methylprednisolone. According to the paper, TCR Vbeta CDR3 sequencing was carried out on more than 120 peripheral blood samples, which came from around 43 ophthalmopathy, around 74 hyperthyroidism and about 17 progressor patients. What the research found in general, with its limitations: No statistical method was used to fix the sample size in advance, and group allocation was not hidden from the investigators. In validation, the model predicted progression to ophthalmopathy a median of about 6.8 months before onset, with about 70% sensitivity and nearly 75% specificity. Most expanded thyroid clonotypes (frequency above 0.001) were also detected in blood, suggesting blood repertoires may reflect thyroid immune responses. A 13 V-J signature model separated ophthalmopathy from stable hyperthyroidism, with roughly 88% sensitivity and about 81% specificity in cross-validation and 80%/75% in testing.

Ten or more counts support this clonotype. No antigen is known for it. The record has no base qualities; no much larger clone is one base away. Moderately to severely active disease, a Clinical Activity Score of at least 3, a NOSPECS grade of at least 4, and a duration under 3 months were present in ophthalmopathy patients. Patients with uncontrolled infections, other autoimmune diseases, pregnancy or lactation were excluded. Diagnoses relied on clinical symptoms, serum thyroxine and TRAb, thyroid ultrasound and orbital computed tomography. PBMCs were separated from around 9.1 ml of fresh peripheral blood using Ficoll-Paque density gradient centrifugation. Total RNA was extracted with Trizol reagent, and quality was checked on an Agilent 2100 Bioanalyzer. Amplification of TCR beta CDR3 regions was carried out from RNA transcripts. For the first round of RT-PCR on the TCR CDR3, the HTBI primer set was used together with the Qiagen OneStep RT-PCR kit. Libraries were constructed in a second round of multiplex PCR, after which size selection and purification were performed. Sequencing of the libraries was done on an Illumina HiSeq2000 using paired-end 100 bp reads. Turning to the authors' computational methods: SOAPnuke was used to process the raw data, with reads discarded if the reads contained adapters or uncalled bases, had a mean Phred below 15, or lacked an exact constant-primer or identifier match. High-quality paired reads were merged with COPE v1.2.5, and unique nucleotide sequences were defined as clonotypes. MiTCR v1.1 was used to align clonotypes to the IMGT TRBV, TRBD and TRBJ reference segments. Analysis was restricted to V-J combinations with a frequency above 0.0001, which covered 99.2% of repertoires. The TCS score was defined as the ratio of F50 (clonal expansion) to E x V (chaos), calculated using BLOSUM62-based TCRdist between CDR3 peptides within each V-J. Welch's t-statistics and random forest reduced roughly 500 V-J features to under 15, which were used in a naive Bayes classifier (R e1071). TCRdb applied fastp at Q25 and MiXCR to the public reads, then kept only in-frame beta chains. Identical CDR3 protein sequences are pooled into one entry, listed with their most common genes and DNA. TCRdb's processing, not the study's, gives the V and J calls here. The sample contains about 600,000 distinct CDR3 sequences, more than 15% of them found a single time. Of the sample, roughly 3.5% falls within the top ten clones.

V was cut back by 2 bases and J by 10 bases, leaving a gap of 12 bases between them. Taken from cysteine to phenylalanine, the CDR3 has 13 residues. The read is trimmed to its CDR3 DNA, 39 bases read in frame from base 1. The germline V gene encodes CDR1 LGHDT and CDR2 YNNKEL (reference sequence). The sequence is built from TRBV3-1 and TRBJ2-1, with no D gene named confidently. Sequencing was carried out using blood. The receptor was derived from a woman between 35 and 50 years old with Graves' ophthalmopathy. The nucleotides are TGTGCCAGCAGCCAAAAGTATACTGAGGAGCAGTTCTTC. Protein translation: CASSQKYTEEQFF.